This TCR beta chain was identified in a study of CD8 T cells in ankylosing spondylitis. TCRdb recomputed calls from the 5' RACE reads with MiXCR, one row per CDR3 protein. The sample contains 670,000 or so distinct CDR3 sequences, roughly 20% of which appear only once. This clonotype was seen only a few times. Its specificity is unknown. Overall study results and limits: Seemingly characteristic of ankylosing spondylitis blood was a TCR beta motif consisting of under 10 highly homologous variants.

This CDR3 has 16 residues. V lost 3 bases and J lost 4; bases outside the gene matches: 9. Germline V gene data show CDR1 as MNHEY and CDR2 as SMNVEV (reference sequence). The rearrangement uses TRBV27 and TRBJ1-1; 9 bases line up with TRBD1. The sequencing sample was made of blood, either unsorted or a sorted T cell fraction (not recorded which). The receptor was isolated from a male donor with ankylosing spondylitis. The CDR3 is CASSFNNRGRGTEAFF. The DNA for the CDR3 is TGTGCCAGCAGTTTCAATAACAGGGGGCGCGGCACTGAAGCTTTCTTT.